A single sample is the source of the 7 T cell receptor beta chains below, sequenced in a study of T cell responses to AZD1222 COVID-19 vaccine. The table came from immunoSEQ multiplex PCR; TCRdb's copy has only in-frame clones and leaves some out. The data contain approximately 150,000 clones, approximately 90% of them singletons. This sample comprised peripheral blood, obtained 28 days after the second AZD1222 dose. The receptors originated from an adult who received the AZD1222 COVID-19 vaccine.

The J gene is TRBJ1-2, the V gene TRBV7-9, with a weak D call TRBD1 (5 bases). The length of the CDR3 is 12 residues. CDR1 is SEHNR and CDR2 is FQNEAQ in the germline V gene (reference sequence). With 2 bases removed from V and 7 bases from J, the gap between germline ends came to 8 bases. The CDR3 DNA is TGTGCCAGCAGCTTACAGGGTATTGGCTACACCTTC. Translating gives CASSLQGIGYTF.

V and J are TRBV25-1 and TRBJ1-1; perhaps TRBD1 as D (5 bases). Germline CDR1 and CDR2: MGHDK and SYGVNS. The V and J ends lost 6 bases and 1 base respectively, with 15 bases between them. The CDR3 consists of 15 residues. The CDR3 sequence: CASSLTTGGNTEAFF. The CDR3 bases are TGTGCCAGCAGCTTAACAACAGGCGGGAACACTGAAGCTTTCTTT.

The chain employs TRBV5-4 and TRBJ1-5; D possibly corresponds to TRBD1 (5 bases). The CDR3 sequence is 13 residues long. The germline V gene has CDR1 SGHNT and CDR2 YYREEE (reference sequence). Trimming removed 4 bases from V and 4 bases from J, with 9 bases in between. CDR3 in amino acids: CASSADSNQPQHF. Here the CDR3 DNA reads TGTGCCAGCAGCGCAGACAGTAATCAGCCCCAGCATTTT.

The chain carries TRBV28 and TRBJ1-1; D not certain. Germline CDR1 is MDHEN and CDR2 is SYDVKM. V was cut by 1 base and J by 1 base, with 7 bases left in between. The CDR3 is 14 residues long. The CDR3 DNA is TGTGCCAGCAGTTTATTTGTACCGAACACTGAAGCTTTCTTT. It encodes CASSLFVPNTEAFF.

This chain connects TRBV6-1 to TRBJ1-1; D gene ambiguous. V was shortened by 3 bases and J by 6 bases, with 2 bases between the two germline ends. CDR1 is MNHNS, CDR2 SASEGT, per germline. The CDR3 is made up of 10 amino acids. The CDR3 protein is CASSEPEAFF. CDR3 bases: TGTGCCAGCAGTGAGCCTGAAGCTTTCTTT.

The CDR3 nucleotides are TGTGCCAGTAGCATCGATCGGGACTTTCAAAACATTCAGTACTTC. This codes for CASSIDRDFQNIQYF. The rearrangement joins TRBV19 to TRBJ2-4, with D maybe TRBD2 (6 bases). This CDR3 has 15 amino acids. The germline CDR1 and CDR2 sequences are LNHDA and SQIVND (reference sequence). The V and J ends lost 6 bases and 5 bases respectively, with 17 bases between them.

This sequence joins TRBV5-1 and TRBJ1-2; TRBD1 matches at 7 bases. The CDR3 loop spans 14 amino acids. The V gene end was trimmed by 4 bases and the J gene end by 6 bases; junction bases not matched to a gene: 9. Germline CDR1 reads SGHRS; CDR2 reads YFSETQ. The CDR3 sequence is CASSPKGARDGYTF. The CDR3 bases are TGCGCCAGCAGCCCTAAGGGGGCCCGAGATGGCTACACCTTC.